The 15 T cell receptor beta chains in this list originate from one sample, sequenced in a study of radiotherapy plus CTLA-4 blockade in lung cancer. TCRdb keeps only in-frame clones here, not all; method: immunoSEQ multiplex PCR. Of about 23,000 clones listed, 60% to 75% are singletons. Here the sequenced sample was peripheral blood, taken from a patient treated with radiotherapy plus ipilimumab. These receptors all come from a human donor with non-small cell lung cancer whose response to radiotherapy plus ipilimumab could not be evaluated.

The gene calls are TRBV2 and TRBJ1-4; tentatively, D is TRBD1 (6 bases). This CDR3 has 14 residues. Trimming pared 4 bases from V and 7 bases from J, leaving 13 bases between. CDR1 and CDR2 from the germline V gene are SNHLY and FYNNEI. This chain's CDR3 is CASSGQGQVEKLFF. The CDR3 DNA reads TGTGCCAGCAGTGGTCAGGGGCAGGTTGAAAAACTGTTTTTT. The full variable domain, rest sourced from reference TRBV2 and TRBJ1-4, is EPEVTQTPSHQVTQMGQEVILRCVPISNHLYFYWYRQILGQKVEFLVSFYNNEISEKSEIFDDQFSVERPDGSNFTLKIRSTKLEDSAMYFCASSGQGQVEKLFFGSGTQLSVL.

Only a few counts were recorded for this clone. The rearrangement uses TRBV27 and TRBJ1-5, with D unresolved. CDR1 MNHEY and CDR2 SMNVEV come from the germline V gene (reference sequence). The CDR3 length is 13 residues. V lost 4 bases, J lost 6 bases, and 10 bases lay in between. The CDR3: CASSYSAIQPQHF. DNA of the CDR3: TGTGCCAGCAGTTACTCCGCCATTCAGCCCCAGCATTTT.

In its sample, this clone was seen a few times. The V and J genes are TRBV6-5 and TRBJ2-1, with 7 bases identical to TRBD2. V dropped 4 bases and J dropped 6; count of bases not matched to a gene: 6. The CDR3 has 14 amino acids. Germline V gene sequence: CDR1 MNHEY, CDR2 SVGAGI. This CDR3 reads CASSFAGTTNEQFF. CDR3 sequence (DNA): TGTGCCAGCAGTTTCGCCGGGACTACCAATGAGCAGTTCTTC.

The V call is TRBV28, the J call TRBJ1-1, with TRBD1 as a possible D gene (6 bases). Germline CDR1 MDHEN, CDR2 SYDVKM. V shed 6 bases and J shed 2 bases, with 13 bases lying between them. The CDR3 consists of 14 residues. The CDR3 loop reads CASRDNRENTEAFF. In DNA, the CDR3 is TGTGCCAGCAGGGATAACAGGGAAAACACTGAAGCTTTCTTT. Full variable domain (missing parts from reference TRBV28 and TRBJ1-1): DVKVTQSSRYLVKRTGEKVFLECVQDMDHENMFWYRQDPGLGLRLIYFSYDVKMKEKGDIPEGYSVSREKKERFSLILESASTNQTSMYLCASRDNRENTEAFFGQGTRLTVV.

The sample holds one count of this clone. The chain joins TRBV27 to TRBJ2-7; D is possibly TRBD2 (5 bases). The length of the CDR3 is 15 residues. The germline gives CDR1 MNHEY, CDR2 SMNVEV (reference sequence). V lost 0 bases and J lost 0, with 9 bases in between. CDR3 region: CASSLSSGNSYEQYF. CDR3 bases: TGTGCCAGCAGTTTATCGTCCGGGAACTCCTACGAGCAGTACTTC.

The V and J genes are TRBV11-2 and TRBJ1-1; D not resolved. V was shortened by 0 bases and J by 10 bases, with 18 bases between the two germline ends. Looked up from germline, CDR1 is SGHAT and CDR2 is FQNNGV. The CDR3 has 15 residues. The CDR3 loop reads CASSLDGRDLGGAFF. The DNA for the CDR3 is TGTGCCAGCAGCTTAGATGGCAGAGACTTAGGCGGAGCTTTCTTT. Full variable domain (remainder filled in from reference TRBV11-2 and TRBJ1-1): EAGVAQSPRYKIIEKRQSVAFWCNPISGHATLYWYQQILGQGPKLLIQFQNNGVVDDSQLPKDRFSAERLKGVDSTLKIQPAKLEDSAVYLCASSLDGRDLGGAFFGQGTRLTVV.

CDR3 in DNA: TGCGCCAGCAGAGGGCTTGGGAGACGGAACAATGAAAAACTGTTTTTT. Translated: CASRGLGRRNNEKLFF. This sequence joins TRBV4-1 and TRBJ1-4; unclear D gene. V was shortened by 6 bases and J by 5 bases, with 19 bases between the two germline ends. This CDR3 has 16 residues. The germline gives CDR1 MGHRA, CDR2 YSYEKL.

The chain has TRBV9 and TRBJ2-3; 7 nucleotides line up with TRBD1. Per the germline V gene, CDR1 is SGDLS and CDR2 is YYNGEE. This CDR3 spans 15 amino acids. The trim removed 0 bases at V and 2 bases at J, leaving 3 bases unmatched. CDR3 sequence: CASSVGQGNTDTQYF. The DNA of the CDR3 is TGTGCCAGCAGCGTAGGACAGGGAAACACAGATACGCAGTATTTT.

The V gene is TRBV5-1, the J gene TRBJ2-7; unclear D gene. V gave up 5 bases and J gave up 0 bases, with 6 bases separating them. This CDR3 is 12 amino acids long. Germline V lookup: CDR1 SGHRS, CDR2 YFSETQ. The CDR3 sequence: CASSSSSYEQYF. The CDR3 coding sequence is TGCGCCAGCAGTTCCAGCTCCTACGAGCAGTACTTC. Filled out from reference TRBV5-1 and TRBJ2-7, the complete variable domain reads KAGVTQTPRYLIKTRGQQVTLSCSPISGHRSVSWYQQTPGQGLQFLFEYFSETQRNKGNFPGRFSGRQFSNSRSEMNVSTLELGDSALYLCASSSSSYEQYFGPGTRLTVT.

This clone turned up a few times. V and J are TRBV28 and TRBJ1-2; D might be TRBD1 (6 bases). This CDR3 contains 13 residues. Trimming shortened V by 6 bases and J by 4 bases, and 12 bases separated the two germline ends. Germline lookup yields CDR1 MDHEN and CDR2 SYDVKM. DNA of the CDR3: TGTGCCAGCAGCTCCGGGACAAGCTATGGCTACACCTTC. Protein product: CASSSGTSYGYTF.

The chain uses TRBV5-5 and TRBJ1-5; 8 nucleotides match TRBD1. The CDR3 covers 15 residues. The J segment lost 6 bases and the V segment lost 0 bases, leaving 5 bases of the junction unmatched. Germline CDR1 SGHKS, CDR2 YYEKEE (reference sequence). For the CDR3, the DNA is TGTGCCAGCAGCTTGGTCGCAGGGGGCGGTCAGCCCCAGCATTTT. This translates into CASSLVAGGGQPQHF.

This clone was seen a single time. In nucleotides, the CDR3 is TGTGCCAGCAGTAGTGAGAGACTAGCGGGGTACTACGAGCAGTACTTC. The encoded protein is CASSSERLAGYYEQYF. The chain employs TRBV25-1 and TRBJ2-7, with 11 positions matching TRBD2. CDR1 and CDR2 (germline): MGHDK, SYGVNS. Trimming took 5 bases from V and 3 from J; bases not matched to a gene: 9. CDR3 length: 16 residues.

The rearrangement uses TRBV27 and TRBJ2-1, with TRBD2 matching over 9 bases. Germline-derived CDR1 and CDR2 are MNHEY and SMNVEV (reference sequence). This CDR3 has 16 amino acids. Trimming removed 5 bases from V and 6 bases from J; junction bases left unmatched: 11. Written as DNA, the CDR3 is TGTGCCAGCAGTCCCCACCCGGGACTAGCCTCCAATGAGCAGTTCTTC. It specifies CASSPHPGLASNEQFF.

This chain's CDR3 is CASSLWGGSGYTF. The DNA for the CDR3 is TGTGCCAGCTCGTTGTGGGGGGGCTCTGGCTACACCTTC. V usage is TRBV18 and J usage is TRBJ1-2, with TRBD1 as a possible D gene (6 bases). The V end was cut by 6 bases, the J end by 7 bases, with 15 bases between. This CDR3 has 13 residues. CDR1 is KGHSH and CDR2 is LQKENI in the germline V gene.

This chain links TRBV6-1 with TRBJ2-1; D remains ambiguous. Deletions cut 3 bases from V and 3 bases from J, with 9 bases between. The CDR3 totals 14 residues. Per the germline V gene, CDR1 is MNHNS and CDR2 is SASEGT. The CDR3 reads CASSDTPGYNEQFF. CDR3 coding DNA: TGTGCCAGCAGTGATACCCCGGGCTACAATGAGCAGTTCTTC.